The next 27 T cell receptor beta chains were all read from a single sample in a study of OX40 agonist ivuxolimab in advanced cancers. Generated by immunoSEQ multiplex PCR, the TCRdb table keeps only in-frame clones and is missing some. The repertoire holds 57,000 or so clones, with about 88% as singletons. Sequenced material: CD4+ or CD8+ T cells sorted from blood, taken in a trial of the OX40 agonist ivuxolimab. Receptors were obtained from an adult with an advanced solid tumor such as melanoma, head and neck, liver or kidney cancer.

V usage is TRBV19 and J usage is TRBJ2-7; TRBD1 is a possible D gene (6 bases). In germline, CDR1 is LNHDA, CDR2 SQIVND (reference sequence). The V end was cut by 5 bases, the J end by 1 base, with 15 bases between. There are 15 residues in the CDR3. In DNA form, the CDR3 reads TGTGCCAGTAGTTCCCCCGGGGACACTTCCTACGAGCAGTACTTC. Protein sequence: CASSSPGDTSYEQYF.

V and J are TRBV18 and TRBJ2-1; 13 nucleotides agree with TRBD2. V trimming: 1 base; J trimming: 7 bases; junction bases outside the gene matches: 10. This CDR3 has 18 residues. Germline V lookup: CDR1 KGHSH, CDR2 LQKENI. For the CDR3, the DNA is TGTGCCAGCTCACCACGGGTCACTAGCGGGGGGGCTTCAAATGAGCAGTTCTTC. Translated: CASSPRVTSGGASNEQFF. The full variable domain, with the rest looked up from reference TRBV18 and TRBJ2-1, is NAGVMQNPRHLVRRRGQEARLRCSPMKGHSHVYWYRQLPEEGLKFMVYLQKENIIDESGMPKERFSAEFPKEGPSILRIQQVVRGDSAAYFCASSPRVTSGGASNEQFFGPGTRLTVL.

The V gene is TRBV11-2, the J gene TRBJ1-1, with 8 nucleotides matching TRBD1. CDR3 length: 14 residues. CDR1 and CDR2 from the germline V gene are SGHAT and FQNNGV. The V gene end was trimmed by 3 bases and the J gene end by 4 bases; junction bases not matched to a gene: 4. The CDR3, as DNA: TGTGCCAGCAGCTTTACAGGGGGAGGCACTGAAGCTTTCTTT. Protein sequence: CASSFTGGGTEAFF. Complete variable domain (other parts from reference TRBV11-2 and TRBJ1-1): EAGVAQSPRYKIIEKRQSVAFWCNPISGHATLYWYQQILGQGPKLLIQFQNNGVVDDSQLPKDRFSAERLKGVDSTLKIQPAKLEDSAVYLCASSFTGGGTEAFFGQGTRLTVV.

The chain employs TRBV6-5 and TRBJ1-4; 9 bases match TRBD1. Germline V CDR1 and CDR2: MNHEY, SVGAGI. This CDR3 region has 15 residues. Trimming cost V 5 bases and J 5 bases; bases outside gene matches: 6. The CDR3 DNA reads as TGTGCCAGCAGTGGCAAACAGGGGGCAAATGAAAAACTGTTTTTT. Translated: CASSGKQGANEKLFF.

V and J are TRBV10-2 and TRBJ2-1, with 10 bases identical to TRBD2. V lost 0 bases and J lost 5; bases outside the gene matches: 10. From germline, CDR1 is WSHSY and CDR2 SAAADI. The CDR3 sequence is 18 residues long. CDR3 in DNA: TGCGCCAGCAGTGAGTCGATAGTACTAGCGGGGATGGACAATGAGCAGTTCTTC. Protein: CASSESIVLAGMDNEQFF.

This chain joins TRBV5-1 and TRBJ2-2; the D gene could be TRBD1 or TRBD2 (5 bases each). The CDR3 spans 16 residues. V gave up 4 bases and J gave up 4 bases, with 17 bases separating them. Germline CDR1 SGHRS, CDR2 YFSETQ. CDR3 amino acids: CASSRDLSSSTGELFF. The DNA of the CDR3 is TGCGCCAGCAGCAGGGACCTCTCGTCTTCCACCGGGGAGCTGTTTTTT.

V is TRBV7-8 and J is TRBJ2-5; the match to TRBD1 covers 7 bases. The J call is in doubt because the DNA end fits TRBJ2-7 better. In germline, CDR1 is SGHVS, CDR2 FQNEAQ. The CDR3 extends over 17 amino acids. This chain's CDR3 is CASSIRTGVGGSYEQYF. For the CDR3, the DNA is TGTGCCAGCAGCATACGCACAGGGGTAGGGGGCTCCTACGAGCAGTACTTC.

The genes are TRBV10-2 and TRBJ1-2, with 7 bases that match TRBD1. The length of the CDR3 is 14 residues. Germline CDR1 is WSHSY and CDR2 is SAAADI. Germline trimming cut 6 bases from V and 3 bases from J; bases unmatched to any gene: 7. The CDR3 nucleotides are TGCGCCAGCAGAGCCAGACAGGGTGACTATGGCTACACCTTC. It yields the protein CASRARQGDYGYTF.

The chain employs TRBV6-1 and TRBJ2-7; perhaps TRBD2 as D (5 bases). Trimming stripped 4 bases from V and 4 bases from J, with 14 bases between. The length of the CDR3 is 14 residues. Per germline, CDR1 MNHNS and CDR2 SASEGT. In DNA, the CDR3 is TGTGCCAGCAGTGTGTCCTGGGGAGATTACGAGCAGTACTTC. Protein sequence: CASSVSWGDYEQYF.

In DNA form, the CDR3 reads TGCGCCAGCAGCTTGGCGCCACCTAACAATGAGCAGTTCTTC. Translated: CASSLAPPNNEQFF. This chain uses TRBV5-1 with TRBJ2-1; D is unresolved. Trimming removed 0 bases at V and 5 bases at J, with 9 bases between. Germline values: CDR1 SGHRS, CDR2 YFSETQ. This CDR3 is built from 14 residues.

V usage is TRBV28 and J usage is TRBJ1-2; the D gene is possibly TRBD1 (6 bases). Per germline, CDR1 MDHEN and CDR2 SYDVKM. Deletions cut 1 base from V and 2 bases from J, with 14 bases between. The CDR3 is made up of 16 amino acids. This CDR3 is CASSLSGGRRNYGYTF. CDR3 sequence (DNA): TGTGCCAGCAGTTTATCCGGGGGGCGCAGGAACTATGGCTACACCTTC.

The J gene is TRBJ1-2, the V gene TRBV6-5; D might be TRBD1 (5 bases). The CDR3 is 13 amino acids. Trimming stripped 5 bases from V and 5 bases from J, with 12 bases between. Germline assignment: CDR1 MNHEY and CDR2 SVGAGI. This chain's CDR3 is CASSKGQRYGYTF. In nucleotides, the CDR3 is TGTGCCAGCAGTAAGGGGCAGCGTTATGGCTACACCTTC.

The rearrangement uses TRBV7-9 and TRBJ2-6, with D unresolved. This CDR3 has 16 amino acids. Germline CDR1 reads SEHNR; CDR2 reads FQNEAQ (reference sequence). Deletions cut 0 bases from V and 3 bases from J, with 9 bases between. The CDR3 DNA follows: TGTGCCAGCAGCTTAGCAGGAGTATATGGGGCCAACGTCCTGACTTTC. Encoded protein: CASSLAGVYGANVLTF.

The chain recombines TRBV7-2 with TRBJ2-7, with unresolved D. CDR3 size: 12 residues. V lost 4 bases to trimming and J lost 4 bases, with 8 bases between them. CDR1 and CDR2 from the germline V gene are SGHTA and FQGNSA. In DNA, the CDR3 is TGTGCCAGCAGCTACGGCGGATACGAGCAGTACTTC. Encoded protein: CASSYGGYEQYF. The whole variable domain, remainder taken from reference TRBV7-2 and TRBJ2-7, is GAGVSQSPSNKVTEKGKDVELRCDPISGHTALYWYRQSLGQGLEFLIYFQGNSAPDKSGLPSDRFSAERTGGSVSTLTIQRTQQEDSAVYLCASSYGGYEQYFGPGTRLTVT.

The V call is TRBV5-1, the J call TRBJ2-3, with 7 nucleotides matching TRBD2. Unmatched junction bases numbered 7, after V lost 4 bases and J lost 5 bases. CDR1 SGHRS and CDR2 YFSETQ come from the germline V gene. This CDR3 is 14 amino acids long. The CDR3 DNA sequence: TGCGCCAGCAGCCCCGGACTAGTGAAAGATACGCAGTATTTT. Residues: CASSPGLVKDTQYF.

The chain employs TRBV7-2 and TRBJ1-1; D gene ambiguous. The CDR3 loop spans 14 amino acids. V lost 0 bases, J lost 0 bases, and 5 bases lay in between. The germline V gene has CDR1 SGHTA and CDR2 FQGNSA. Written as DNA, the CDR3 is TGTGCCAGCAGCTTAGCGAACATGAACACTGAAGCTTTCTTT. It codes for CASSLANMNTEAFF.

The rearrangement links TRBV7-9 to TRBJ1-4; D is perhaps TRBD1 (6 bases). The CDR3 contains 16 residues. Trimming removed 1 base at V and 0 bases at J, with 9 bases between. Germline loops: CDR1 SEHNR, CDR2 FQNEAQ (reference sequence). CDR3 coding DNA: TGTGCCAGCAGCTTAGGGGACACCTCAACTAATGAAAAACTGTTTTTT. Its translation: CASSLGDTSTNEKLFF.

This chain connects TRBV18 to TRBJ1-5; D unclear. The CDR3 consists of 17 residues. Germline assignment: CDR1 KGHSH and CDR2 LQKENI. V was cut by 1 base and J by 6 bases, with 19 bases left in between. CDR3 in amino acids: CASSPRGTGSGGQPQHF. CDR3 nucleotides: TGTGCCAGCTCACCACGCGGTACGGGGTCGGGAGGTCAGCCCCAGCATTTT.

The chain is built from TRBV18 and TRBJ1-2, with 7 bases lining up with TRBD1. This CDR3 contains 12 residues. V shed 4 bases, J shed 6 bases, and the junction held 2 bases outside the gene matches. Germline-derived CDR1 and CDR2 are KGHSH and LQKENI. CDR3 coding DNA: TGTGCCAGCTCACGGCAGGGGGATGGCTACACCTTC. Translation: CASSRQGDGYTF.

The chain links TRBV5-1 to TRBJ2-7, with D unclear. The CDR3 extends over 12 amino acids. Germline V gene lookup returns CDR1 SGHRS and CDR2 YFSETQ. V lost 0 bases to trimming and J lost 4 bases, with 5 bases between them. In nucleotides, the CDR3 is TGCGCCAGCAGCTTGGACGGTTACGAGCAGTACTTC. This sequence encodes CASSLDGYEQYF.

CDR3 DNA sequence: TGTGCCAGTAGCCTTCTAGCGGGGGGGTCCTACGAGCAGTACTTC. This translates into CASSLLAGGSYEQYF. V and J are TRBV19 and TRBJ2-7; 12 bases agree with TRBD2. J lost 1 base, V lost 6 bases, and 4 bases had no gene match. CDR3 length: 15 amino acids. The germline V gene encodes CDR1 LNHDA and CDR2 SQIVND (reference sequence).

The chain combines TRBV5-1 with TRBJ1-1; no clear D. CDR1 SGHRS and CDR2 YFSETQ come from the germline V gene. The CDR3 totals 14 residues. The ends were cut back, 4 bases at V and 1 base at J, with 11 bases in the middle. CDR3 DNA sequence: TGCGCCAGCAGCGGACCCAACGCGAACACTGAAGCTTTCTTT. Amino acid sequence: CASSGPNANTEAFF.

The chain employs TRBV7-2 and TRBJ1-1, with TRBD1 as a possible D gene (5 bases). The CDR3 runs to 13 residues. V was trimmed by 5 bases and J by 1 base, leaving 8 bases between them. Germline CDR1 SGHTA, CDR2 FQGNSA. This chain's CDR3 is CASSTGQNTEAFF. Written as DNA, the CDR3 is TGTGCCAGCAGCACCGGACAGAACACTGAAGCTTTCTTT.

The chain employs TRBV7-2 and TRBJ1-2; 11 bases fit TRBD1. There are 14 residues in the CDR3. The germline V gene has CDR1 SGHTA and CDR2 FQGNSA. V was clipped by 4 bases and J by 4 bases; unmatched bases: 2. The CDR3 sequence is CASSSDRGLYGYTF. DNA of the CDR3: TGTGCCAGCAGCTCGGACAGGGGGCTCTATGGCTACACCTTC.

The genes are TRBV4-2 and TRBJ1-3, with no clear D. The V gene lost 0 bases and the J gene lost 1 base, with 16 bases spanning the gap. This CDR3 is 18 amino acids long. CDR1 and CDR2 (germline): LGHNA, YNFKEQ. CDR3 nucleotides: TGTGCCAGCAGCCAAGAACGCTTTCGTCCTGCTTCTGGAAACACCATATATTTT. Protein sequence: CASSQERFRPASGNTIYF.

About this clone: The sample carries other DNA sequences with the same CDR3. V gene TRBV6-5 combines with J gene TRBJ1-2; D gene unclear. Germline assignment: CDR1 MNHEY and CDR2 SVGAGI. Trimming shortened V by 7 bases and J by 4 bases, and 10 bases separated the two germline ends. The CDR3 runs 12 residues. The DNA for the CDR3 is TGTGCCAGCACTACGGGTAGCTATGGCTACACCTTC. It specifies CASTTGSYGYTF.

CDR3 nucleotides: TGTGCCAGCAAAGACGGGGCAGTGCCCTCCTACGAGCAGTACTTC. Translation gives CASKDGAVPSYEQYF. The V call is TRBV2, the J call TRBJ2-7; D could derive from TRBD1 or TRBD2 (5 bases each). Trimming took 7 bases from V and 0 from J, leaving 16 bases between them. Germline V lookup: CDR1 SNHLY, CDR2 FYNNEI. This CDR3 is built from 15 residues.